This record concerns one T cell receptor (beta chain) sequence. RNA was extracted from bulk tissue without any cell sorting. The sample is drawn from a study of tumor and adjacent non-tumor tissue in lung cancer. A modified ARM-PCR protocol with three rounds of nested PCR amplified TCRbeta. TCRdb re-analysed the multiplex PCR reads in MiXCR, keeping a single row per CDR3 protein. The repertoire holds roughly 120,000 distinct CDR3 sequences, 84% seen once, with approximately 22% in the top ten. The sample was lung tumor tissue. The clonotype originates from a man in his 70s with non-small cell lung cancer.

In nucleotides, the CDR3 is TGTGCCAGAAGCACAGGACATCTACTAAATTCACCCCTCCACTTT. Translated, it gives CARSTGHLLNSPLHF. This sequence joins TRBV12-3 or TRBV12-4 and TRBJ1-6; perhaps TRBD1 as D (5 bases). The CDR3 runs 15 residues. V was cut by 9 bases and J by 7 bases, with 19 bases left in between.